The 19 T cell receptor beta chains presented below share a single source sample, sequenced in a study of Graves' ophthalmopathy and Graves' hyperthyroidism. The authors amplified TCR beta CDR3 regions from RNA transcripts. An opening RT-PCR round employed HTBI primers and preceded a second-round multiplex PCR. Using its own MiXCR run on the multiplex PCR reads, TCRdb lists one record per CDR3 protein. The profile shows tens of thousands of distinct CDR3 sequences, 45% to 60% of them singletons. Material for sequencing was peripheral blood. These receptors were taken from an adult man with Graves' ophthalmopathy.

This clonotype appeared many times. The chain joins TRBV20-1 to TRBJ1-1; TRBD1 is a possible D gene (5 bases). V was pared by 0 bases and J by 1 base, with 9 bases between. Germline V gene lookup returns CDR1 DFQATT and CDR2 SNEGSKA (reference sequence). The CDR3 has 14 amino acids. CDR3 in amino acids: CSAREPRENTEAFF. Here the CDR3 DNA reads TGCAGTGCTAGAGAACCCAGGGAGAACACTGAAGCTTTCTTT.

This clonotype was observed at least ten times. This chain links TRBV5-8 with TRBJ2-5, with D possibly TRBD1 on 5 matching bases. Germline-derived CDR1 and CDR2 are SGHTS and YDEGEE. CDR3 size: 12 residues. V gave up 5 bases and J gave up 6 bases, with 11 bases separating them. The chain's CDR3 is CASSWGFQTQYF. CDR3 nucleotide sequence: TGTGCCAGCAGTTGGGGCTTCCAGACCCAGTACTTC. Drawing the rest from reference TRBV5-8 and TRBJ2-5, the complete variable domain is EAGVTQSPTHLIKTRGQQATLRCSPISGHTSVYWYQQALGLGLQFLLWYDEGEERNRGNFPPRFSGRQFPNYSSELNVNALELEDSALYLCASSWGFQTQYFGPGTRLLVL.

In the case of this clonotype: Sequence at one end of the junction differs from germline and may be a read error. The rearrangement uses TRBV4-3 and TRBJ2-3; D is unclear. CDR1 is LGHNA, CDR2 YSLEER, per germline. This CDR3 has 15 amino acids. The CDR3 DNA sequence: TGCGCCAGCAGCCAAGAAGCGAGACTCACAGATACACAGTATTTT. It translates to CASSQEARLTDTQYF.

This clonotype was picked up many times. The chain uses TRBV19 and TRBJ2-5, with TRBD1 matching over 8 bases. The junction had 6 bases not matched to a gene; V was cut back by 7 bases and J by 5 bases. Germline V CDR1 and CDR2: LNHDA, SQIVND (reference sequence). This CDR3 has 13 amino acids. The CDR3 region is CASKKQGVETQYF. The DNA of the CDR3 is TGTGCCAGTAAAAAACAGGGGGTGGAGACCCAGTACTTC.

This clonotype has only a few counts. This chain links TRBV30 with TRBJ1-6; no reliable D call. The CDR3 totals 17 residues. Trimming left V 3 bases short and J 7 bases short, with 22 bases between. Germline CDR1 and CDR2: GTSNPN and SVGIG (reference sequence). The CDR3 DNA is TGTGCCTGGAGCCCCCCGAGGATAAATAAACAAAATTCACCCCTCCACTTT. Translating it yields CAWSPPRINKQNSPLHF.

This clonotype has ten or more counts. CDR3 sequence reads: CASSYRADVGYEQYF. DNA for the CDR3: TGTGCCAGCAGTTACAGGGCAGACGTTGGCTACGAGCAGTACTTC. This rearrangement joins TRBV6-6 to TRBJ2-7; D gene uncertain. Germline loops: CDR1 MNHNY, CDR2 SVGAGI (reference sequence). There are 15 residues in the CDR3. Trimming took 2 bases from V and 3 from J, leaving 14 bases between them.

The rearrangement links TRBV20-1 to TRBJ1-4; D not resolved. Germline V gives CDR1 DFQATT, CDR2 SNEGSKA (reference sequence). V lost 7 bases and J 8 bases, leaving 14 bases between the germline ends. This CDR3 is built from 12 residues. CDR3 bases: TGCAGTGTAAGGACGGGTTGGGAAAAACTGTTTTTT. It codes for CSVRTGWEKLFF.

The chain joins TRBV6-2 or TRBV6-3 to TRBJ2-7; the D gene is possibly TRBD1 (6 bases). The CDR3 has 8 residues. The germline V gene encodes CDR1 MNHEY and CDR2 SVGEGT. CDR3 residues: CASSPGTV. The CDR3 region has the DNA TGTGCCAGCAGTCCCGGGACAGTC.

This clonotype was seen ten or more times. The CDR3 region has the DNA TGTGCCAGCCGGAGTAGGGGGTATGAGCAGTTCTTC. Translated: CASRSRGYEQFF. The V gene is TRBV27, the J gene TRBJ2-1, with a weak D call TRBD1 (6 bases). The germline V gene encodes CDR1 MNHEY and CDR2 SMNVEV (reference sequence). Trimming took 8 bases from V and 8 from J, leaving 13 bases between them. This CDR3 comprises 12 residues.

The CDR3 DNA follows: TGTGCCAGCAGCACAGCGGGACCTAGCACAGATACGCAGTATTTT. Amino acids: CASSTAGPSTDTQYF. This sequence joins TRBV7-2 and TRBJ2-3, with 7 bases identical to TRBD2. V was pared by 5 bases and J by 0 bases, with 5 bases of the junction left unmatched. CDR3 length: 15 residues. Germline CDR1 reads SGHTA; CDR2 reads FQGNSA.

In this sample, this clonotype turned up many times. A much larger clone differs by one base, so this may be a read error. The chain carries TRBV20-1 and TRBJ2-3; TRBD1 aligns across 7 bases. The CDR3 totals 14 residues. CDR1 and CDR2 (germline): DFQATT, SNEGSKA (reference sequence). The chain's CDR3 is CRARGQTSTDTQYF. The CDR3, as DNA: TGCCGTGCTAGGGGACAGACTAGCACAGATACGCAGTATTTT.

This clonotype was seen repeatedly, ten times or more. The chain employs TRBV5-1 and TRBJ2-3; 9 bases map to TRBD2. The CDR3 spans 16 residues. Unmatched junction bases numbered 5, after V lost 2 bases and J lost 1 base. Germline loops: CDR1 SGHRS, CDR2 YFSETQ. Here the CDR3 DNA reads TGCGCCAGCAGCTTACCCGGGACTAGCCGCACAGATACGCAGTATTTT. Translated, it gives CASSLPGTSRTDTQYF.

V and J are TRBV7-6 and TRBJ2-3, with 12 bases identical to TRBD2. The J call may be incorrect, as the DNA end agrees better with TRBJ2-5. The CDR3 has 18 residues. Germline-derived CDR1 and CDR2 are SGHVS and FNYEAQ. CDR3 bases: TGTGCCAGCAGCTTATTTCCGGCTAGCGGGAGGGCTTGGGAGACCCAGTACTTC. This sequence encodes CASSLFPASGRAWETQYF.

The V and J genes are TRBV19 and TRBJ2-1; possibly TRBD2 for D (6 bases). The V gene's germline CDR1 is LNHDA and CDR2 SQIVND (reference sequence). This CDR3 has 14 amino acids. Trimming took 5 bases from V and 4 from J, leaving 12 bases between them. CDR3 in amino acids: CASSWAGGYNEQFF. The DNA for the CDR3 is TGTGCCAGTAGTTGGGCAGGAGGGTACAATGAGCAGTTCTTC.

This clonotype was seen many times. The chain links TRBV12-3 or TRBV12-4 to TRBJ2-5; TRBD2 matches at 7 bases. CDR3 length: 13 residues. V gave up 5 bases and J gave up 5 bases; unmatched junction bases: 5. The chain's CDR3 is CASSGGVGETQYF. The DNA for the CDR3 is TGTGCCAGCAGTGGGGGGGTAGGGGAGACCCAGTACTTC.

This clonotype was found a few times. Since the CDR3 does not end with the conserved phenylalanine or tryptophan, this likely comes from a read error. The chain has TRBV12-3 or TRBV12-4 and TRBJ2-7; tentatively, D is TRBD1 (5 bases). The CDR3 covers 14 residues. CDR3 sequence reads: CASSFTDSSYEQYS. The CDR3, as DNA: TGCGCCAGCAGTTTTACAGACAGCTCCTACGAGCAGTACTCC.

This clonotype was seen many times. This rearrangement joins TRBV6-1 to TRBJ2-7; D unresolved. Germline V gene lookup returns CDR1 MNHNS and CDR2 SASEGT. The CDR3 consists of 10 residues. Trimming removed 3 bases at V and 3 bases at J, with 0 bases between. CDR3 sequence: CASSDYEQYV. The CDR3 region has the DNA TGTGCCAGCAGTGACTACGAGCAGTACGTC.

The V and J genes are TRBV7-8 and TRBJ1-1; no clear D gene. This CDR3 spans 14 amino acids. V was pared by 5 bases and J by 1 base, with 11 bases between. Germline V CDR1 and CDR2: SGHVS, FQNEAQ. The CDR3: CASSPRGRNTEAFF. Written as DNA, the CDR3 is TGTGCCAGCAGCCCCCGGGGTAGGAACACTGAAGCTTTCTTT.

This clonotype was found many times. A much larger clone lies one base from this, so it may be a read error. The chain couples TRBV15 to TRBJ2-1; 7 bases line up with TRBD1. Germline CDR1 LNHNV, CDR2 YYDKDF (reference sequence). V dropped 2 bases and J dropped 1; count of bases not matched to a gene: 8. This CDR3 is 17 amino acids long. CDR3 coding DNA: TGTGCCACCAGCAGACCCAGGGGGATTAGTTCCTACAATGAGCAGTTCTTC. Translating gives CATSRPRGISSYNEQFF. Drawing the rest from reference TRBV15 and TRBJ2-1, the complete variable domain is DAMVIQNPRYQVTQFGKPVTLSCSQTLNHNVMYWYQQKSSQAPKLLFHYYDKDFNNEADTPDNFQSRRPNTSFCFLDIRSPGLGDTAMYLCATSRPRGISSYNEQFFGPGTRLTVL.